The sequence of this TCR beta chain was determined in a study of blood T cell repertoires in COVID-19. Turning to the study itself: From T cells, B-cell-depleted T cells, or PBMCs came the material, which was cDNA or gDNA.

The method was immunoSEQ multiplex PCR; TCRdb's version includes in-frame clones alone and lacks a portion of them. The table has fewer than 300,000 clones, around 83% seen once. The sequence was collected from a man aged 40-55 years who had been exposed to COVID-19. Sequencing used PBMCs or T cells enriched from blood (not recorded which).

For the CDR3, the DNA is TGTGCCACAGAGGGACAGGGGGAGGAGACCCAGTACTTC. Translating gives CATEGQGEETQYF. The rearrangement links TRBV15 to TRBJ2-5; 11 positions match TRBD1. The V gene end was trimmed by 9 bases and the J gene end by 5 bases; junction bases not matched to a gene: 5. CDR3 length: 13 amino acids. Germline V gene lookup returns CDR1 LNHNV and CDR2 YYDKDF (reference sequence). The full variable domain, with the rest looked up from reference TRBV15 and TRBJ2-5, is DAMVIQNPRYQVTQFGKPVTLSCSQTLNHNVMYWYQQKSSQAPKLLFHYYDKDFNNEADTPDNFQSRRPNTSFCFLDIRSPGLGDTAMYLCATEGQGEETQYFGPGTRLLVL.